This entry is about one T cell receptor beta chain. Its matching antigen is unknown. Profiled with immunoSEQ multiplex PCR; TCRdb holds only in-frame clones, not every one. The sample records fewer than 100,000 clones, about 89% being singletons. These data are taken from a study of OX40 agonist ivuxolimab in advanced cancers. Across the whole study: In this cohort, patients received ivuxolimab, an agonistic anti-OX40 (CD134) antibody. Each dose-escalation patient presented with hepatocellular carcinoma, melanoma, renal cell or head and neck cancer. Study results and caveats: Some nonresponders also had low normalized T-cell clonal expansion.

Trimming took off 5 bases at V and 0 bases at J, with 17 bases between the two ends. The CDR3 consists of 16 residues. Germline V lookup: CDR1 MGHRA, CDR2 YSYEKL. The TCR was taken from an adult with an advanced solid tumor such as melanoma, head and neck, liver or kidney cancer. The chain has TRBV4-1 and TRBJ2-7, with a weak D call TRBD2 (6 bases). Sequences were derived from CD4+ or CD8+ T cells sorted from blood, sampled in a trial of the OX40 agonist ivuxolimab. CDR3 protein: CASSSSPGLISYEQYF. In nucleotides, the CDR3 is TGCGCCAGCAGCTCCTCGCCGGGACTCATCTCCTACGAGCAGTACTTC.